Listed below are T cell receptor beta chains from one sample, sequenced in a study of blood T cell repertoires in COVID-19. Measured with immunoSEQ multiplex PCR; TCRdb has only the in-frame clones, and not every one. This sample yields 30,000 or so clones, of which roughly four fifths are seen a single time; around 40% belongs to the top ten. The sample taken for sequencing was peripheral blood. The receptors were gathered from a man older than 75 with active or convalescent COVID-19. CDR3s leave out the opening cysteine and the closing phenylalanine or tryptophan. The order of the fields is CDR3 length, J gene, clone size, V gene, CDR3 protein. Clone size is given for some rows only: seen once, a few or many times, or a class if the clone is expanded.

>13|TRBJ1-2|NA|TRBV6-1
ASSEAATGFYGYT
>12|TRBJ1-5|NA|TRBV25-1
ASSEYSRNQPQH
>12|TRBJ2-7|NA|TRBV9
ASAVGQSSYEQY
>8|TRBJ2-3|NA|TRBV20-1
SLLGGTQY
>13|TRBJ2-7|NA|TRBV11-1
ASSFPGTAFYEQY
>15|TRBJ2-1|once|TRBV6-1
ASSESSSGSAYNEQF
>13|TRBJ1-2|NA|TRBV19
ASSLGRGSIYGYT
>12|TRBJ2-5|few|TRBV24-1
ATSDPRSRETQY
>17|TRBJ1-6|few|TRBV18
ASSLKQPTGGQPNSPLH
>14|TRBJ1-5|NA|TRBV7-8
ASSLVGEGGNQPQH
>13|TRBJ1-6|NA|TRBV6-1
ASSEAAPYNSPLH
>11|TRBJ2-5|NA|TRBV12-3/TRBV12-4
ASSLTRWETQY
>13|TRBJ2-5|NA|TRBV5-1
ASSSGQGLTETQY
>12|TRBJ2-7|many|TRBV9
ASSHGAGNGEQY
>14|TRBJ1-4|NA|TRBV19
ASSIRGTGRNEKLF
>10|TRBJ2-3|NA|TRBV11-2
ASSPTADTQY
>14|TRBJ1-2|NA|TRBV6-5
ASSYVPGGAGYGYT
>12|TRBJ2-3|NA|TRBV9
ASSPIGDTDTQY
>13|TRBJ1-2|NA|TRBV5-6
ASSLLDRTNYGYT
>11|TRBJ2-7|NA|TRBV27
ASSLTQREKQY
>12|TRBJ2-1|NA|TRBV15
ATSRGLAAHEQF
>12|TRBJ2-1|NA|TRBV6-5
ASSRTERTSGRV
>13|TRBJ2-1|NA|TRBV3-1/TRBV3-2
ASSPRQGAVNEQF
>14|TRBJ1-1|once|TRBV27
AKRRYLRFVNTEAF
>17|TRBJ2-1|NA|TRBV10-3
AISYRQGTGTSGSNEQF
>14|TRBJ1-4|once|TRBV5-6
ASSLGAGSRREKLF
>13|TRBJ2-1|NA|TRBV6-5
ASSYIRGNTNEQF
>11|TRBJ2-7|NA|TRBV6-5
ASSPPSGYEQY